Presented here are 7 T cell receptor beta chains from one specimen sequenced in a study of a mutant IDH1 vaccine in newly diagnosed glioma. Time point noted: baseline, week 1 (first vaccination visit). The treatment denotes: pre-vaccination baseline after standard-of-care therapy. This table comes from immunoSEQ multiplex PCR, and its TCRdb copy is limited to in-frame clones, with some not included. The table has about 38,000 clones, 75% to 85% seen once. The material sequenced was PBMCs, taken from a glioma patient treated with radiotherapy, temozolomide or both. The receptors were sampled from a man aged 35 to 55 with glioma. Some clones in this sample may be carry-over from other donors' samples.

The CDR3 bases are TGTGCCACCAGCGTGGGGGACTATGGCTACACCTTC. It is translated as CATSVGDYGYTF. J is TRBJ1-2 and V is TRBV15; D might be TRBD1 (5 bases). Trimming stripped 5 bases from V and 3 bases from J, with 7 bases between. The CDR3 is 12 residues long. CDR1 LNHNV and CDR2 YYDKDF come from the germline V gene (reference sequence).

The chain combines TRBV4-3 with TRBJ1-2; 7 bases are a match to TRBD1. The junction had 10 bases not matched to a gene; V was cut back by 3 bases and J by 3 bases. This CDR3 is built from 16 residues. Germline CDR1 LGHNA, CDR2 YSLEER. DNA of the CDR3: TGCGCCAGCAGCCAGGGCGACAGGGCGCGGGACTATGGCTACACCTTC. Translated: CASSQGDRARDYGYTF.

The chain employs TRBV10-1 and TRBJ2-3; TRBD2 agrees at 9 bases. V dropped 4 bases and J dropped 1; count of bases not matched to a gene: 9. There are 17 residues in the CDR3. Germline-derived CDR1 and CDR2 are WNHNN and SYGVQD (reference sequence). The CDR3 DNA reads TGCGCCAGCAGTGGAAACGGTCTAGCGGGACGCACAGATACGCAGTATTTT. It specifies CASSGNGLAGRTDTQYF.

V is TRBV4-2 and J is TRBJ2-1; D is perhaps TRBD2 (5 bases). The CDR3 has 13 amino acids. Germline CDR1 is LGHNA and CDR2 is YNFKEQ. Trimming pared 1 base from V and 7 bases from J, leaving 8 bases between. The CDR3 is CASSQGGGNEQFF. CDR3 nucleotide sequence: TGTGCCAGCAGCCAAGGTGGCGGGAATGAGCAGTTCTTC.

The V and J genes are TRBV5-1 and TRBJ2-1; TRBD2 matches at 12 bases. Germline V CDR1 and CDR2: SGHRS, YFSETQ. The trim removed 4 bases at V and 4 bases at J, leaving 3 bases unmatched. CDR3 size: 15 residues. CDR3 bases: TGCGCCAGCAGCCCCGGACTAGCGGGGTACAATGAGCAGTTCTTC. Amino acid sequence: CASSPGLAGYNEQFF.

CDR3 sequence (DNA): TGTGCCAGCAGTGACCCTTACCGGACAGGCCTACTCTTTCTCGAGCAGTACTTC. This codes for CASSDPYRTGLLFLEQYF. The chain recombines TRBV6-1 with TRBJ2-7, with 7 positions matching TRBD1. Germline V gene lookup returns CDR1 MNHNS and CDR2 SASEGT. Losses at the gene ends were 3 bases for V and 6 bases for J; bases not matched to a gene: 20. The CDR3 consists of 18 residues.

This chain links TRBV30 with TRBJ1-5; D call uncertain. V lost 2 bases and J lost 3, with 8 bases in between. There are 13 residues in the CDR3. The germline CDR1 and CDR2 sequences are GTSNPN and SVGIG (reference sequence). CDR3: CAWSRAINQPQHF. CDR3 DNA sequence: TGTGCCTGGAGTAGGGCAATCAATCAGCCCCAGCATTTT.